What follows is one T cell receptor beta chain and its context. The CDR3 runs to 14 residues. V was pared by 3 bases and J by 0 bases, with 7 bases between. In germline, CDR1 is MNHNS, CDR2 SASEGT. This specimen belongs to a study of shared clonotypes between healthy human individuals. The protocol was immunoSEQ multiplex PCR, while the TCRdb copy is restricted to in-frame clones and leaves out a portion. The data contain 150,000 to 200,000 clones, roughly 70% of them singletons. The TCR sequence derives from a young man in good health. The chain has TRBV6-1 and TRBJ2-3; D might be TRBD2 (6 bases). Source material: memory CD4+ T cells sorted from blood. Subset meaning: CD45RA-negative fraction. The CDR3 bases are TGTGCCAGCAGTGAGGGGACTAGCACAGATACGCAGTATTTT. Protein sequence: CASSEGTSTDTQYF.